This TCR beta chain was captured by sequencing in a study of blood T cells in healthy people across ages. Using a J-beta primer mix together with a sample-barcoded 5' primer, a second PCR was run for roughly 7 to 11 cycles. TCRdb reprocessed the 5' RACE reads with MiXCR, giving one entry per CDR3 protein. Of over a million distinct CDR3 sequences detected, over 35% appear once; the ten largest clones hold about 19%. In this sample, this clonotype turned up a few times. This CDR3 has 13 residues. Germline-derived CDR1 and CDR2 are MNHEY and SVGEGT. Between the trimmed V and J ends, which lost 9 bases and 3 bases, there was a span of 11 bases.

V usage is TRBV6-2 or TRBV6-3 and J usage is TRBJ1-4; tentative D call: TRBD1 (6 bases). The sequencing input was blood. The clonotype comes from a woman aged 55-70 years in good health. The CDR3 is CASGQSANEKLFF. In nucleotides, the CDR3 is TGTGCCAGTGGACAGTCAGCTAATGAAAAACTGTTTTTT.